The entry below describes one T cell receptor (beta chain). The entry originates in a study of blood T cell repertoires in COVID-19. Study context: The United States, Italy and Spain were the sources of the acute and convalescent COVID-19 samples.

Original methodology: For nucleated cells, counts were estimated from reference gene primer amplification. Here immunoSEQ multiplex PCR was the method, and the copy in TCRdb shows in-frame clones only, minus some. That table furnishes V, J and clone size, whereas the DNA furnished D and trimming. The sample records roughly 200,000 clones, less than 80% being singletons. Germline V gene data show CDR1 as MDHEN and CDR2 as SYDVKM. V was shortened by 5 bases and J by 3 bases, with 16 bases between the two germline ends. The CDR3 is 16 residues long. The genes are TRBV28 and TRBJ2-2; D possibly corresponds to TRBD2 (6 bases). The sequenced sample was peripheral blood. The receptor's source is a middle-aged man who had recovered from COVID-19. Here the CDR3 DNA reads TGTGCCAGCAGTCTTTTGGGACTCCAACACACCGGGGAGCTGTTTTTT. Protein product: CASSLLGLQHTGELFF.